This is a list of T cell receptor beta chains from one sample in a study of T-cell reconstitution after alpha-beta-depleted transplantation in children. Via MiXCR, TCRdb re-called the PCR reads, giving one row per CDR3 protein. Found here are 350,000 to 500,000 distinct CDR3 sequences, approximately 41% of them singletons; the top ten hold 27%. This sample comprised PBMCs, obtained before TCRalphabeta/CD19-depleted stem cell transplant. The receptors here all came from a girl aged 2-15 years with aplastic anemia, due to receive a stem cell transplant. Each CDR3 is given with its conserved first and last residue.

TRBV11-2	TRBJ2-2	CASSFDPGARAGELFF
TRBV15	TRBJ1-2	CATHSPRQGSGYGYTF
TRBV20-1	TRBJ2-3	CSAIEKQVGPDTQYF
TRBV12-3/TRBV12-4	TRBJ2-1	CASSSLIGTGVNNEQFF
TRBV2	TRBJ1-5	CASSRRAGGNQPQHF
TRBV19	TRBJ1-1	CASSRGANTEAFF
TRBV20-1	TRBJ2-3	CSGGRTGQYF
TRBV28	TRBJ2-7	CASSLVSGYHEQYF
TRBV12-3/TRBV12-4	TRBJ1-1	CASSLALGGFTEAFF
TRBV29-1	TRBJ2-7	CSVETGSSYEQYF
TRBV20-1	TRBJ1-2	CSASNGTNYGYTF
TRBV20-1	TRBJ2-4	CSATPGLAEQGAKNIQYF
TRBV15	TRBJ2-3	CATSRRSSGGDTQYF
TRBV6-5	TRBJ2-4	CASSYPLVGGGNIQYF
TRBV20-1	TRBJ2-5	CSAQLTGWGETQYF
TRBV6-5	TRBJ2-3	CASSYPAGGNTDTQYF
TRBV11-3	TRBJ2-1	CASSLDHGGYNEQFF
TRBV4-2	TRBJ2-1	CASSPAGAGGNEQFF
TRBV10-3	TRBJ1-5	CAISQGSQQPQHF
TRBV6-5	TRBJ2-1	CASSSGGRFYNEQFF
TRBV12-3/TRBV12-4	TRBJ2-5	CASSLAGSLETQYF
TRBV6-2/TRBV6-3	TRBJ2-5	CASSYPTGYETQYF